The rows below give T cell receptor beta chains drawn from one sample of a study of T cell changes during pregnancy in multiple sclerosis. Libraries were prepared by immunoSEQ multiplex PCR; TCRdb keeps only in-frame clonotypes and omits some of them. This repertoire shows 35,000 to 45,000 clones, over 75% found once; its top ten account for 0.47%. The sample here was CD4+ T cells from peripheral blood mononuclear cells, taken in the first trimester of pregnancy. The receptors stem from a female donor in good health, enrolled as a control in a pregnancy study. Both conserved end residues are part of each CDR3. A D gene is named only where the DNA matches it firmly. Only part of the rows carry a size: once, few, many, or a class if the clone is expanded.

15	TRBV21-1	TRBJ1-5	.	.	TGTGCCAGCAGCAGAAACTCAGGGGGGAATCAGCCCCAGCATTTT	CASSRNSGGNQPQHF
15	TRBV2	TRBJ1-4	TRBD1	.	TGTGCCAGCAAGACAGGGGCCGCCGGTAATGAAAAACTGTTTTTT	CASKTGAAGNEKLFF
15	TRBV7-2	TRBJ1-5	TRBD1	.	TGTGCCAGCAGCCGTCGGACAGGCGGGGATCAGCCCCAGCATTTT	CASSRRTGGDQPQHF
16	TRBV21-1	TRBJ2-1	.	.	TGTGCCAGCAGCACGAGACCGGGACAGGCAAACAATGAGCAGTTCTTC	CASSTRPGQANNEQFF
16	TRBV7-2	TRBJ2-7	TRBD1	.	TGTGCCAGCAGCTCCGGGACAGGTGGACGGCGCTACGAGCAGTACTTC	CASSSGTGGRRYEQYF
13	TRBV9	TRBJ2-5	.	.	TGTGCCAGCAGCGTGCGTGTCCAAGAGACCCAGTACTTC	CASSVRVQETQYF
13	TRBV10-3	TRBJ2-7	TRBD1	.	TGTGCCATCAGTGAGCGGGACAGGGGCGAGCAGTACTTC	CAISERDRGEQYF
16	TRBV27	TRBJ1-2	.	.	TGTGCCAGCAGTTTATCCGCAGGACAGCGCTTGGGAGGCTACACCTTC	CASSLSAGQRLGGYTF
12	TRBV6-5	TRBJ2-7	.	.	TGTGCCAGCACCTCCGGAGGCTACGAGCAGTACTTC	CASTSGGYEQYF
14	TRBV5-8	TRBJ1-4	TRBD1	.	TGTGCCAGCAGCTTGGCAGGGGGCGTTGAAAAACTGTTTTTT	CASSLAGGVEKLFF
13	TRBV16	TRBJ2-7	TRBD2	once	TGTGCCAGCAGCCAAAACCTAGCGGGCGAGCAGTACTTC	CASSQNLAGEQYF
15	TRBV5-1	TRBJ2-2	TRBD1	.	TGCGCCAGCACCCTCACAGGGGATGGCACCGGGGAGCTGTTTTTT	CASTLTGDGTGELFF
15	TRBV7-2	TRBJ1-1	TRBD1	once	TGTGCCAGCAGCGGGAGAACGACAGGGTCCACTGAAGCTTTCTTT	CASSGRTTGSTEAFF
15	TRBV11-2	TRBJ2-5	.	.	TGTGCCAGCAGCCCCTGGACTGGCGGGAAAGAGACCCAGTACTTC	CASSPWTGGKETQYF
17	TRBV19	TRBJ2-1	.	.	TGTGCCAGTAGTATAAAGTCGGATGGGACACCGAGGAATGAGCAGTTCTTC	CASSIKSDGTPRNEQFF
16	TRBV21-1	TRBJ2-2	.	.	TGTGCCAGCATTACCTCTGGTCGGAGCCACACCGGGGAGCTGTTTTTT	CASITSGRSHTGELFF